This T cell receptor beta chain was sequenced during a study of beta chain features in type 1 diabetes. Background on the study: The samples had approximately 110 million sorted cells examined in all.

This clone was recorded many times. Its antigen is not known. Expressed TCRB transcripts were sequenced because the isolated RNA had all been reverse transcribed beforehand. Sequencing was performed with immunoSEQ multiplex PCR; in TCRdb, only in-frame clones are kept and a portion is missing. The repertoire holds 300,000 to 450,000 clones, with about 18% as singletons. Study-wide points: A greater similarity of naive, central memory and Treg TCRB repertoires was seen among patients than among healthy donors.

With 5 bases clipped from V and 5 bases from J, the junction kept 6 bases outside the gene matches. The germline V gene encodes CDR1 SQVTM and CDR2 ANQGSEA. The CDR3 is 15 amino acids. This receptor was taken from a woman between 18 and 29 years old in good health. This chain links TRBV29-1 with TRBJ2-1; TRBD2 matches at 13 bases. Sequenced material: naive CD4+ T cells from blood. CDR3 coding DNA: TGCAGCGTTCATGGGACTAGCGGGAAGGACAATGAGCAGTTCTTC. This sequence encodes CSVHGTSGKDNEQFF.